This T cell receptor (beta chain) derives from a study of shared clonotypes between healthy human individuals. The study's findings and limits: Apart from blood, nothing was sampled; tissue repertoires likely differ.

A remark on this clone: Its antigen remains unidentified.

V was pared by 4 bases and J by 8 bases, with 14 bases between. CDR1 is MNHEY, CDR2 SMNVEV, per germline (reference sequence). The CDR3 contains 14 residues. Sequencing used immunoSEQ multiplex PCR; TCRdb keeps in-frame clones, though not all of them. The sample carries some 2,500,000 clones, 93% recorded once. HIV-negative, healthy adults without recent acute infections or vaccinations were the donors. This chain uses TRBV27 with TRBJ1-4; D is possibly TRBD1 (5 bases). Sequenced sample: naive CD4+ T cells from PBMCs. Subset meaning: CD45RA+ positively selected. The origin of this receptor is a man aged 18 to 30 in good health. Some clones in this sample may be carry-over from other donors' samples. CDR3 in DNA: TGTGCCAGCAGTTCCCGGGGCCTTGAAGAAAAACTGTTTTTT. Translating gives CASSSRGLEEKLFF.